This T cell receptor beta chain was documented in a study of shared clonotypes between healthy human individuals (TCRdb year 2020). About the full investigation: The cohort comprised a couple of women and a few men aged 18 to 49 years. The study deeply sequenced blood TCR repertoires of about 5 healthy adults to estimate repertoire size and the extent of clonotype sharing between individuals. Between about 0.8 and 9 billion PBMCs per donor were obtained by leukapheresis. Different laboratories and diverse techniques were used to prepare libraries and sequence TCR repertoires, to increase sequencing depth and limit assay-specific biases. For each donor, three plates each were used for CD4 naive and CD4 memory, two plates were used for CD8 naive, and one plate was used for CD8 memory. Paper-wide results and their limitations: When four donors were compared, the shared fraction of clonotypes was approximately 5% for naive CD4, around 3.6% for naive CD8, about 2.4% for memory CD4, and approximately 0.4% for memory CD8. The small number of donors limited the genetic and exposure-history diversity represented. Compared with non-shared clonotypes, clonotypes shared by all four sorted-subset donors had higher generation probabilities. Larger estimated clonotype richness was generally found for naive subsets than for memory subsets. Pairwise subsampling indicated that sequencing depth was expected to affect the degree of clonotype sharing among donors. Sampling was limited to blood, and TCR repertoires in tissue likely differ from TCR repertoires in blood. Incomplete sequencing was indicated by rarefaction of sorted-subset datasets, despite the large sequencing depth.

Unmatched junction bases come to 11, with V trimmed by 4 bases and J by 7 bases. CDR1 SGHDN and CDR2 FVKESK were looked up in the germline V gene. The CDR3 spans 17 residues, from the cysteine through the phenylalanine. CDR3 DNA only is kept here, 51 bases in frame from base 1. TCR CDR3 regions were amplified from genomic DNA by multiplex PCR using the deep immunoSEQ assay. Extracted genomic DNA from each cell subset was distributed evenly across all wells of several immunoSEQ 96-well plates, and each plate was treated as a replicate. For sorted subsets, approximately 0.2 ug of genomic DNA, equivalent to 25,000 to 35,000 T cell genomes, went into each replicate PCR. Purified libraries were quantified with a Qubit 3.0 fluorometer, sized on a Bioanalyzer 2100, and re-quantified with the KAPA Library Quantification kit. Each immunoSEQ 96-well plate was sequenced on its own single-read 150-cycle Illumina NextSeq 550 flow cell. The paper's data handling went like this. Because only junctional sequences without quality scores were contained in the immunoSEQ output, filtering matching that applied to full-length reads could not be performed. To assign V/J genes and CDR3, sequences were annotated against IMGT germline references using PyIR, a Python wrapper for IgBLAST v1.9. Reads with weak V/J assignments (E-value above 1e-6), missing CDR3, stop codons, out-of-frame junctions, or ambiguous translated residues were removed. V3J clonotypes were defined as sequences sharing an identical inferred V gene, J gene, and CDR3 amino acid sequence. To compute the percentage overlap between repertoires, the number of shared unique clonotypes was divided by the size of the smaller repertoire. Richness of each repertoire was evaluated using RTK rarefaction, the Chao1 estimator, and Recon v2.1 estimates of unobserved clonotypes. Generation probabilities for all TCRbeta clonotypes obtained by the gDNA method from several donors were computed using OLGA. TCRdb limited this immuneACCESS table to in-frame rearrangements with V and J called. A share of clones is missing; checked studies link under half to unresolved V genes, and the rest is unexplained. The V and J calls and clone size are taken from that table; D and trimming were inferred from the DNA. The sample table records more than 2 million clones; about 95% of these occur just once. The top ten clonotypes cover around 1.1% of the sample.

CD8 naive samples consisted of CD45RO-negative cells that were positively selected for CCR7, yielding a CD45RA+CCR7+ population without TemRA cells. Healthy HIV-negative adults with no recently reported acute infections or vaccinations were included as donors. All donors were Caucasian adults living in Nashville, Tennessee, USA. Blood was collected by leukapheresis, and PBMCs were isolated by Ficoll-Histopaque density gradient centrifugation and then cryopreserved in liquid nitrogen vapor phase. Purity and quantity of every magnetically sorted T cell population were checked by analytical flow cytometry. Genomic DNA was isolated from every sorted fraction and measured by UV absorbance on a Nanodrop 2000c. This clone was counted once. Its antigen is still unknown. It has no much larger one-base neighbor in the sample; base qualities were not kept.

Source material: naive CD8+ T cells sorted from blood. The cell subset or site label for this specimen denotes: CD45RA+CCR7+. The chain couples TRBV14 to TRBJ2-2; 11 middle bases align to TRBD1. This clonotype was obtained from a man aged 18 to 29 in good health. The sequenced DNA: TGTGCCAGCAGCCTCCTGCCGGGACAGGGGGTTATCGGGGAGCTGTTTTTT. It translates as CASSLLPGQGVIGELFF.